The 29 T cell receptor beta chains presented below share a single source sample, sequenced in a study of blood T cells in healthy people across ages (dated by TCRdb to the mid-2010s). The protocol used for the library was 5' RACE. Sequenced using an Illumina HiSeq 2500. The second PCR ran for about 6 to 12 cycles and used a J-beta primer mix along with a sample-barcoded 5' primer. In-frame beta chains were kept once TCRdb had trimmed the public reads at Q25 with fastp and called clones with MiXCR. Each entry is one CDR3 protein sequence, shown with its most common DNA and genes. The sample data list about 1.6 million distinct CDR3 sequences, and about 32% of these were observed just once. The ten largest account for 11% of the sample. Sequencing was done on a sample of blood. The origin of the receptors is a woman in her twenties or thirties in good health.

The chain employs TRBV20-1 and TRBJ2-1, with 10 bases lining up with TRBD2. The CDR3 covers 16 residues. Germline V gene data show CDR1 as DFQATT and CDR2 as SNEGSKA (reference sequence). The junction had 6 bases not matched to a gene; V was cut back by 0 bases and J by 4 bases. The CDR3 region is CSARDPAGGEYNEQFF. CDR3 in DNA: TGCAGTGCTAGAGATCCAGCGGGAGGGGAATACAATGAGCAGTTCTTC.

This rearrangement joins TRBV3-1 to TRBJ2-6, with D tentatively TRBD2 (6 bases). Germline CDR1 and CDR2: LGHDT and YNNKEL (reference sequence). The CDR3 totals 19 residues. The V and J ends lost 1 base and 0 bases respectively, with 16 bases between them. CDR3 protein: CASSQVLRTSISGANVLTF. The CDR3 bases are TGTGCCAGCAGCCAAGTCCTGAGAACTAGCATCTCTGGGGCCAACGTCCTGACTTTC. Using reference TRBV3-1 and TRBJ2-6 for the parts outside the CDR3, the full variable domain is DTAVSQTPKYLVTQMGNDKSIKCEQNLGHDTMYWYKQDSKKFLKIMFSYNNKELIINETVPNRFSPKSPDKAHLNLHINSLELGDSAVYFCASSQVLRTSISGANVLTFGAGSRLTVL.

This chain uses TRBV12-3 or TRBV12-4 with TRBJ2-3; 11 nucleotides agree with TRBD1. V shed 6 bases, J shed 4 bases, and the junction held 6 bases outside the gene matches. The CDR3 totals 15 residues. For the CDR3, the DNA is TGTGCCAGCAGAGGGGACAGGGGGAGAGCAGATACGCAGTATTTT. Residues: CASRGDRGRADTQYF.

This clonotype was counted ten times or more. This chain joins TRBV10-3 and TRBJ2-5; D tentatively reads TRBD1 or TRBD2 (6 bases each). CDR1 and CDR2 from the germline V gene are ENHRY and SYGVKD. The germline V and J ends were trimmed by 6 bases and 5 bases, with 13 bases remaining between them. CDR3 length equals 13 residues. The CDR3 DNA sequence: TGTGCCATCAGAATGGGGGGCGCTGAGACCCAGTACTTC. The encoded protein is CAIRMGGAETQYF.

The genes are TRBV5-1 and TRBJ2-7, with 8 bases matching TRBD2. Trimming cost V 5 bases and J 0 bases; bases outside gene matches: 7. The germline V gene encodes CDR1 SGHRS and CDR2 YFSETQ. The CDR3 has 15 residues. CDR3: CASRNRLASSYEQYF. In DNA, the CDR3 is TGCGCCAGCAGGAATCGACTAGCGAGCTCCTACGAGCAGTACTTC.

The chain carries TRBV6-2 or TRBV6-3 and TRBJ1-5, with TRBD1 matching over 12 bases. CDR3 length equals 18 residues. Germline CDR1 MNHEY, CDR2 SVGEGT. The J segment lost 2 bases and the V segment lost 6 bases, leaving 11 bases of the junction unmatched. The CDR3 sequence is CASSAGTGGRRGNQPQHF. DNA of the CDR3: TGTGCCAGCAGCGCCGGGACAGGGGGCAGGAGGGGCAATCAGCCCCAGCATTTT.

This clonotype has more than one count but fewer than ten. The J gene is TRBJ2-1, the V gene TRBV20-1; D is perhaps TRBD1 (6 bases). Trimming stripped 6 bases from V and 2 bases from J, with 14 bases between. Germline CDR1 and CDR2: DFQATT and SNEGSKA (reference sequence). The CDR3 consists of 14 residues. The CDR3 DNA sequence: TGCAGTGCCAAGGACAGCAGCACCTACAATGAGCAGTTCTTC. Translation gives CSAKDSSTYNEQFF.

V gene TRBV2 combines with J gene TRBJ1-2, with a weak D call TRBD1 (6 bases). The CDR3 extends over 13 amino acids. V was trimmed by 6 bases and J by 5 bases, leaving 13 bases between them. In germline, CDR1 is SNHLY, CDR2 FYNNEI. The CDR3: CASRGALWYGYTF. CDR3 DNA sequence: TGTGCCAGCAGGGGGGCTTTGTGGTATGGCTACACCTTC.

A word on this clonotype: One end of the junction does not line up with germline, which may come from a read error. The J gene is TRBJ2-7, the V gene TRBV10-2; a weak D match, TRBD2 (5 bases). Germline V gene data show CDR1 as WSHSY and CDR2 as SAAADI. This CDR3 region has 12 residues. The CDR3 DNA reads as TGCGCCAGTAGTGAAGTGAGGGCTGAGCAGTACTTC. Translated, it gives CASSEVRAEQYF.

V usage is TRBV6-6 and J usage is TRBJ1-5; 8 positions agree with TRBD1. After removal of 2 bases from V and 7 bases from J, the junction contained 13 bases not matched to a gene. The germline V gene has CDR1 MNHNY and CDR2 SVGAGI (reference sequence). The CDR3 covers 17 residues. CDR3 bases: TGTGCCAGCAGTTACGACGACAGGGGATTGTCTGGGCAGCCCCAGCATTTT. Its protein product is CASSYDDRGLSGQPQHF.

The chain couples TRBV20-1 to TRBJ2-7; D is perhaps TRBD1 (5 bases). The germline V gene has CDR1 DFQATT and CDR2 SNEGSKA (reference sequence). This CDR3 region has 13 residues. V was pared by 8 bases and J by 3 bases, with 17 bases between. CDR3 region: CSTDRYKDYEQYF. For the CDR3, the DNA is TGCAGTACTGACAGATACAAGGACTACGAGCAGTACTTC.

This chain joins TRBV3-1 and TRBJ1-1; 8 bases fit TRBD1. CDR1 is LGHDT and CDR2 is YNNKEL in the germline V gene (reference sequence). This CDR3 region has 15 residues. J gave up 5 bases and V 1 base, and 6 bases lay outside the gene matches. The CDR3 DNA reads TGTGCCAGCAGCCAAGCCGGACAGGGAGCTACTGAAGCTTTCTTT. Residues: CASSQAGQGATEAFF.

Only a few counts were recorded for this clonotype. The chain joins TRBV12-3 or TRBV12-4 to TRBJ2-5, with a possible D match to TRBD1 (6 bases). The CDR3 is made up of 15 amino acids. Trimming removed 6 bases from V and 3 bases from J, with 17 bases in between. CDR3 coding DNA: TGTGCCAGCAGCCCCCAGACGACAGGCGAAGAGACCCAGTACTTC. This gives the protein CASSPQTTGEETQYF.

This clonotype came up a few times. V usage is TRBV27 and J usage is TRBJ2-1; no clear D. Per germline, CDR1 MNHEY and CDR2 SMNVEV (reference sequence). The CDR3 has 13 amino acids. The V end lost 0 bases, the J end lost 8 bases, and 8 bases lay between the germline ends. The CDR3 is CASSLSSSYEQFF. CDR3 bases: TGTGCCAGCAGTTTATCAAGTAGTTATGAGCAGTTCTTC.

This clonotype was seen a handful of times. The genes are TRBV5-5 and TRBJ2-1, with 10 positions matching TRBD1. J gave up 6 bases and V 5 bases, and 11 bases lay outside the gene matches. CDR1 SGHKS and CDR2 YYEKEE come from the germline V gene (reference sequence). The CDR3 sequence is 16 residues long. The CDR3 loop reads CASRIGGTGVPNEQFF. The CDR3 nucleotides read TGTGCCAGCAGAATTGGAGGGACAGGGGTTCCCAATGAGCAGTTCTTC.

The chain employs TRBV4-1 and TRBJ2-7; 8 nucleotides match TRBD1. The CDR3 spans 15 residues. Losses at the gene ends were 4 bases for V and 3 bases for J; bases not matched to a gene: 8. From germline, CDR1 is MGHRA and CDR2 YSYEKL. DNA of the CDR3: TGCGCCAGCAGCCTTGAGAGGACAGGGCTCTACGAGCAGTACTTC. It specifies CASSLERTGLYEQYF.

The rearrangement joins TRBV2 to TRBJ1-2, with 7 bases lining up with TRBD1. Germline trimming cut 6 bases from V and 2 bases from J; bases unmatched to any gene: 15. The CDR3 extends over 17 amino acids. Germline V gives CDR1 SNHLY, CDR2 FYNNEI. The CDR3 DNA reads TGTGCCAGCAGGGAACGGACAGGCGGCATCGCAAACTATGGCTACACCTTC. Translating it yields CASRERTGGIANYGYTF.

The CDR3 bases are TGTGCCAGCAGTGCCAGGACAGGGGGCGGCTCTGGGGCCAACGTCCTGACTTTC. It is translated as CASSARTGGGSGANVLTF. The chain recombines TRBV6-1 with TRBJ2-6; TRBD1 aligns across 11 bases. Germline trimming cut 4 bases from V and 0 bases from J; bases unmatched to any gene: 5. Germline V CDR1 and CDR2: MNHNS, SASEGT. This CDR3 region has 18 residues.

This clonotype was observed many times. At one end the junction does not follow the germline gene, possibly because of a read error. The CDR3 spells CASSLTLGEQYF. The CDR3 bases are TGCGCCAGCAGCCTGACTCTAGGAGAGCAGTACTTC. This rearrangement joins TRBV28 to TRBJ2-7; D unresolved. Germline V gene lookup returns CDR1 MDHEN and CDR2 SYDVKM. CDR3 size: 12 residues.

This clonotype was counted a few times. The rearrangement uses TRBV15 and TRBJ1-5, with TRBD1 as a possible D gene (5 bases). Between the trimmed V and J ends, which lost 0 bases and 3 bases, there was a span of 9 bases. This CDR3 contains 15 residues. Per the germline V gene, CDR1 is LNHNV and CDR2 is YYDKDF (reference sequence). The CDR3 spells CATSRDRQLNQPQHF. CDR3 nucleotide sequence: TGTGCCACCAGCAGAGATCGACAGCTCAATCAGCCCCAGCATTTT.

V is TRBV12-3 or TRBV12-4 and J is TRBJ2-6, with 7 bases that match TRBD1. The J segment lost 0 bases and the V segment lost 4 bases, leaving 6 bases of the junction unmatched. The length of the CDR3 is 17 residues. The CDR3 DNA sequence: TGTGCCAGCAGTTCTCGGGACAGCCGCTCTGGGGCCAACGTCCTGACTTTC. Translation: CASSSRDSRSGANVLTF.

Ten or more counts support this clonotype. The rearrangement links TRBV29-1 to TRBJ2-5; either TRBD1 or TRBD2 may fit D (5 bases each). The CDR3 has 14 residues. Trimming pared 4 bases from V and 0 bases from J, leaving 12 bases between. Germline CDR1 is SQVTM and CDR2 is ANQGSEA. The CDR3 region is CSVVLGVHQETQYF. The CDR3 DNA is TGCAGCGTTGTGCTGGGGGTCCACCAAGAGACCCAGTACTTC.

In its sample, this clonotype was seen many times. The genes are TRBV10-3 and TRBJ2-5, with D maybe TRBD1 (5 bases). The CDR3 runs to 15 residues. V lost 0 bases and J lost 4, with 12 bases in between. In germline, CDR1 is ENHRY, CDR2 SYGVKD. CDR3: CAISESSAGRETQYF. CDR3 DNA: TGTGCCATCAGTGAGTCGTCGGCAGGGCGAGAGACCCAGTACTTC.

The chain carries TRBV24-1 and TRBJ2-3, with D maybe TRBD2 (6 bases). The CDR3 is 15 residues long. The germline CDR1 and CDR2 sequences are KGHDR and SFDVKD. V was shortened by 5 bases and J by 1 base, with 12 bases between the two germline ends. CDR3 in DNA: TGTGCCACCAGTGCCCCTTGGAGGGGCACAGATACGCAGTATTTT. Protein sequence: CATSAPWRGTDTQYF.

This clonotype was seen more than once but under ten times. A much larger clonotype is one base distant, so this may be a read error. This chain joins TRBV10-3 and TRBJ2-7, with 7 nucleotides matching TRBD1. The ends lost 10 bases at V and 5 bases at J; junction bases unmatched: 8. The V gene's germline CDR1 is ENHRY and CDR2 SYGVKD. The CDR3 is 12 amino acids. DNA for the CDR3: TGTGCCACCGGACAGGACCCGCACGAGCAGTACTTC. This translates into CATGQDPHEQYF.

The genes are TRBV14 and TRBJ1-5; TRBD1 aligns across 7 bases. Germline CDR1 reads SGHDN; CDR2 reads FVKESK. The CDR3 consists of 14 residues. Trimming at V came to 3 bases and at J to 6 bases, leaving 5 bases not matched to a gene. The CDR3 coding sequence is TGTGCCAGCAGCCACACAGGGGAGGGTCAGCCCCAGCATTTT. Translation: CASSHTGEGQPQHF.

This clonotype was detected only a few times. The V gene is TRBV28, the J gene TRBJ2-7; tentative D call: TRBD1 (5 bases). V was clipped by 4 bases and J by 4 bases, with 14 bases between them. The germline V gene has CDR1 MDHEN and CDR2 SYDVKM. The CDR3 runs 14 residues. CDR3 protein: CASSSEQGRYEQYF. The CDR3, as DNA: TGTGCCAGCAGTTCCGAGCAGGGTCGGTACGAGCAGTACTTC.

In its sample, this clonotype was seen a few times. CDR3: CASSQDGTSFNEQYF. CDR3 bases: TGCGCCAGCAGCCAAGACGGGACTAGTTTCAACGAGCAGTACTTC. This chain uses TRBV4-1 with TRBJ2-7, with 8 bases fitting TRBD2. The CDR3 totals 15 residues. Per the germline V gene, CDR1 is MGHRA and CDR2 is YSYEKL. V lost 0 bases, J lost 5 bases, and 6 bases stayed unmatched.

As for this clonotype: This clone may be a read error of a much larger clone one base away. J is TRBJ1-2 and V is TRBV12-3 or TRBV12-4; TRBD1 agrees at 10 bases. The CDR3 is made up of 16 amino acids. The CDR3 spells CVSSLAGTGDVYGYTF. The DNA for the CDR3 is TGTGTCAGCAGTTTAGCGGGGACAGGGGATGTCTATGGCTACACCTTC.